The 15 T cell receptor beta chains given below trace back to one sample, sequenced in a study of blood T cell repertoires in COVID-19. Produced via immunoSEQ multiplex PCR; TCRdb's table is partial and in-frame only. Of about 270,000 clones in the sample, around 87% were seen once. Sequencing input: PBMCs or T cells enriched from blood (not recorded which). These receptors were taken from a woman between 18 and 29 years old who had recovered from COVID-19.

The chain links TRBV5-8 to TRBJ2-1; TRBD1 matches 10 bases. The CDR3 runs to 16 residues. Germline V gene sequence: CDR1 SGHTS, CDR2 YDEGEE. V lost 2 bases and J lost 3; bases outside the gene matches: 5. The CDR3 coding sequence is TGTGCCAGCAGCTTTGCCGGGACAGGGGACTACAATGAGCAGTTCTTC. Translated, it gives CASSFAGTGDYNEQFF.

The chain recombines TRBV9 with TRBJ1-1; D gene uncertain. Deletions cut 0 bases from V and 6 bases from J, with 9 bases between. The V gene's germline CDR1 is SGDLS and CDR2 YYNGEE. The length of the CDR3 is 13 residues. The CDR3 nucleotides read TGTGCCAGCAGCGTAGGGGGAGTGGCTGAAGCTTTCTTT. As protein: CASSVGGVAEAFF. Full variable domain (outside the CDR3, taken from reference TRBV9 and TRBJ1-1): DSGVTQTPKHLITATGQRVTLRCSPRSGDLSVYWYQQSLDQGLQFLIQYYNGEERAKGNILERFSAQQFPDLHSELNLSSLELGDSALYFCASSVGGVAEAFFGQGTRLTVV.

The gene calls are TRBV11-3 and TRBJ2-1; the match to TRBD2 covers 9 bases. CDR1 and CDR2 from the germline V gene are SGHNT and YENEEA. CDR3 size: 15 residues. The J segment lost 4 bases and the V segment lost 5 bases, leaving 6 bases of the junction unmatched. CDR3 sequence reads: CASSQGTSTYNEQFF. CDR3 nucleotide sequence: TGTGCCAGCAGCCAAGGGACTAGCACTTACAATGAGCAGTTCTTC.

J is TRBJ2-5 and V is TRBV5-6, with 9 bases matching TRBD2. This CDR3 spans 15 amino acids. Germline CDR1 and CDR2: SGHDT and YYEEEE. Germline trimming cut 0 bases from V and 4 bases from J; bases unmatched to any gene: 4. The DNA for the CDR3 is TGTGCCAGCAGCTTGGAAGCGGGGGGCCGAGAGACCCAGTACTTC. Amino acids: CASSLEAGGRETQYF.

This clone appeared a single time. In DNA form, the CDR3 reads TGTGCCAGCTCCCCCGAGGAGAATAATGAGCAGTTCTTC. Translated: CASSPEENNEQFF. The rearrangement links TRBV7-9 to TRBJ2-1; D call uncertain. The length of the CDR3 is 13 residues. Germline V gives CDR1 SEHNR, CDR2 FQNEAQ (reference sequence). V gave up 8 bases and J gave up 7 bases, with 15 bases separating them.

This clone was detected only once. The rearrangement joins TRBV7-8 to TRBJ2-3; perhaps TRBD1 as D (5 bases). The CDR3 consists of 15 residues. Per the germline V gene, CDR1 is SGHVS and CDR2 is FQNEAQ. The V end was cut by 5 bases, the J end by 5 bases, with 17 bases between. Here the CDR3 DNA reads TGTGCCAGCAGCGGCTCGGGTAGGGGCATAGATACGCAGTATTTT. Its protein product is CASSGSGRGIDTQYF.

The CDR3 protein is CASTVSGRATDTQYF. As DNA, the CDR3 is TGTGCCAGCACCGTGAGTGGGCGGGCAACAGATACGCAGTATTTT. The chain couples TRBV7-3 to TRBJ2-3, with D perhaps matching TRBD2 (5 bases). This CDR3 has 15 amino acids. Germline CDR1 reads SGHTA; CDR2 reads FQGTGA. V was cut by 7 bases and J by 3 bases, with 17 bases left in between.

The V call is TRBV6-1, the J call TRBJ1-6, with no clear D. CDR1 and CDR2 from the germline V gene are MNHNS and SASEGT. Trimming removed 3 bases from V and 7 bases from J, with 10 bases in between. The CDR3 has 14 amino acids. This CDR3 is CASSDMRSNSPLHF. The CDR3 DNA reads TGTGCCAGCAGTGATATGAGGTCAAATTCACCCCTCCACTTT.

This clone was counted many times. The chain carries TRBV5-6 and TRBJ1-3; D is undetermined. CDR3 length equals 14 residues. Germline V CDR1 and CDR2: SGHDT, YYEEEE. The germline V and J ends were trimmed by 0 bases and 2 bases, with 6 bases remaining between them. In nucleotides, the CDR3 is TGTGCCAGCAGCTTGGGTACTGCTGGAAACACCATATATTTT. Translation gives CASSLGTAGNTIYF. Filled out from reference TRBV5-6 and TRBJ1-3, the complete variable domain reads DAGVTQSPTHLIKTRGQQVTLRCSPKSGHDTVSWYQQALGQGPQFIFQYYEEEERQRGNFPDRFSGHQFPNYSSELNVNALLLGDSALYLCASSLGTAGNTIYFGEGSWLTVV.

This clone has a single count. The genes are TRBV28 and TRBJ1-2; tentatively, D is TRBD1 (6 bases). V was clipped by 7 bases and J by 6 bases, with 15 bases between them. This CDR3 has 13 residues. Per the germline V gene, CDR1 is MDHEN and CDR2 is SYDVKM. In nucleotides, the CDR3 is TGTGCCAGCAACATCGGGGGGGCGGATGGCTACACCTTC. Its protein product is CASNIGGADGYTF.

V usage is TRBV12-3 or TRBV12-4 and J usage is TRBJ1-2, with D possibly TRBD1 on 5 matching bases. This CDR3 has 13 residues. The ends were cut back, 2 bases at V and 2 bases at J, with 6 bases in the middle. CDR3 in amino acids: CASSLNRNYGYTF. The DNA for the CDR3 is TGTGCCAGCAGTTTAAACAGGAACTATGGCTACACCTTC.

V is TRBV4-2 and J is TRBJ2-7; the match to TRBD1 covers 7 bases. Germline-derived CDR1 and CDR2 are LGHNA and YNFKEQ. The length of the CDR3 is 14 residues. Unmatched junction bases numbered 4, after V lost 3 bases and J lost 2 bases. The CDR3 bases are TGTGCCAGCAGCCATTCGACAGGGACCTACGAGCAGTACTTC. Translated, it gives CASSHSTGTYEQYF.

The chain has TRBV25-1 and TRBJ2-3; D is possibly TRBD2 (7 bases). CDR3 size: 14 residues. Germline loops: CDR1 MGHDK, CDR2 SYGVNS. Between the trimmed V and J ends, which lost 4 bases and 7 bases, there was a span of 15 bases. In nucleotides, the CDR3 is TGTGCCAGCAGTGGGGTTGGGGGGGCATATACGCAGTATTTT. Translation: CASSGVGGAYTQYF.

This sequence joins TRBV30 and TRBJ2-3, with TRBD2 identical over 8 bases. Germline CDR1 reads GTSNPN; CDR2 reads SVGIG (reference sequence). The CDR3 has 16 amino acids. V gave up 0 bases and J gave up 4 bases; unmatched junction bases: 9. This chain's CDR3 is CAWSVMGGGRSDTQYF. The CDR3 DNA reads TGTGCCTGGAGTGTGATGGGCGGGGGGCGTTCAGATACGCAGTATTTT.

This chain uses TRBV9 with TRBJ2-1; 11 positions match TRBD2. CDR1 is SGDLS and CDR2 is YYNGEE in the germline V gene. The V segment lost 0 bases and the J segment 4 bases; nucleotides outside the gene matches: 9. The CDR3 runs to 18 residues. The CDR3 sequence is CASSVEIVPSGGYNEQFF. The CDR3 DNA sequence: TGTGCCAGCAGCGTAGAAATAGTCCCTAGCGGGGGGTACAATGAGCAGTTCTTC.